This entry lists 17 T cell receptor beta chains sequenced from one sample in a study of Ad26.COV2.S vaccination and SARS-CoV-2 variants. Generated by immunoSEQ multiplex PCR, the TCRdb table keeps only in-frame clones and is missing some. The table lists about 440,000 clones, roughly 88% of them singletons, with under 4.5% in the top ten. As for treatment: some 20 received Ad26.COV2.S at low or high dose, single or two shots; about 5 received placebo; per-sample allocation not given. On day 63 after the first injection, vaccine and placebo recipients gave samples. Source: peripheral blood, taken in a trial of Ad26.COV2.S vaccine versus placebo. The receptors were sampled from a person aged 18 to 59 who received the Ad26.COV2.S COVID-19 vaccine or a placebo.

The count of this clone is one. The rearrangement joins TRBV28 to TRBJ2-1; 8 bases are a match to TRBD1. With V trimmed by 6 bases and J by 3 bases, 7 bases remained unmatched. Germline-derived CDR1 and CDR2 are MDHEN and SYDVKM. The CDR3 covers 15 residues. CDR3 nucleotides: TGTGCCAGCAGCCCCCTGGGACAGGACTACAATGAGCAGTTCTTC. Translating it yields CASSPLGQDYNEQFF. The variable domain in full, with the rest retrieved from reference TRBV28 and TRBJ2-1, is DVKVTQSSRYLVKRTGEKVFLECVQDMDHENMFWYRQDPGLGLRLIYFSYDVKMKEKGDIPEGYSVSREKKERFSLILESASTNQTSMYLCASSPLGQDYNEQFFGPGTRLTVL.

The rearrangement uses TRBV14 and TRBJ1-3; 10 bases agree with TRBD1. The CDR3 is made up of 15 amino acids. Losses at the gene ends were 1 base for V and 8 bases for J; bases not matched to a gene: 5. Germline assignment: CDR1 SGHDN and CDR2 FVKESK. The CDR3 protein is CASSQARTGGYTIYF. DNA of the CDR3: TGTGCCAGCAGCCAAGCGCGGACAGGGGGATACACCATATATTTT.

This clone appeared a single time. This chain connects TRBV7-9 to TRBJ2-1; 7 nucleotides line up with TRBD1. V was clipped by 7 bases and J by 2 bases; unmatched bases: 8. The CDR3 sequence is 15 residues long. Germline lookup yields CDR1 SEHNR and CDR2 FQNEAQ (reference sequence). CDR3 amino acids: CASISTGSAYNEQFF. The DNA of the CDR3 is TGTGCCAGCATCTCGACAGGGTCAGCCTACAATGAGCAGTTCTTC. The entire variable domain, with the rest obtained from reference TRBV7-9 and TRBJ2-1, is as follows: DTGVSQNPRHKITKRGQNVTFRCDPISEHNRLYWYRQTLGQGPEFLTYFQNEAQLEKSRLLSDRFSAERPKGSFSTLEIQRTEQGDSAMYLCASISTGSAYNEQFFGPGTRLTVL.

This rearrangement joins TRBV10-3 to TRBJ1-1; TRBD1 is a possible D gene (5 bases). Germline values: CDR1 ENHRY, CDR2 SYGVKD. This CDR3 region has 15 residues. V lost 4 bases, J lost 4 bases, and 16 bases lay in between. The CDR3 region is CAISGRGGGVTEAFF. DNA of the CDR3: TGTGCCATCAGTGGGAGGGGCGGCGGGGTCACTGAAGCTTTCTTT.

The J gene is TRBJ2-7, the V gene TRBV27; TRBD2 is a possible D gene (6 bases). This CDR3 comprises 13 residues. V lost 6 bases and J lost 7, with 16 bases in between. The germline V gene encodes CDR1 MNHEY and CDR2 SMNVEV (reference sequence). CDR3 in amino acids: CASRWDAGREQYF. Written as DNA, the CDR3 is TGTGCCAGCAGATGGGACGCGGGGAGGGAGCAGTACTTC.

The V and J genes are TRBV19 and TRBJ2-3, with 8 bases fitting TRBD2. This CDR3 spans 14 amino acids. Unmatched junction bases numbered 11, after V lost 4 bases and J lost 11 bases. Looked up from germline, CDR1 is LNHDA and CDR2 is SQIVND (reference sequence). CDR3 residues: CASSTTRAGVGQYF. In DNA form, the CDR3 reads TGTGCCAGTAGTACTACTAGAGCGGGGGTGGGGCAGTATTTT.

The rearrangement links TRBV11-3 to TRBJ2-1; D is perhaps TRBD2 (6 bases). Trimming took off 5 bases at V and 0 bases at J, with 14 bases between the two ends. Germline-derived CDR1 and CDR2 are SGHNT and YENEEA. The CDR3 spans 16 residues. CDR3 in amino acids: CASSPFRGSSYNEQFF. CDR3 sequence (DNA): TGTGCCAGCAGCCCCTTCCGGGGGAGCTCCTACAATGAGCAGTTCTTC.

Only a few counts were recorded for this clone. The CDR3 sequence: CAISGGQVGTEAFF. CDR3 in DNA: TGTGCCATCAGTGGGGGACAGGTCGGCACTGAAGCTTTCTTT. The gene calls are TRBV10-3 and TRBJ1-1, with 8 bases matching TRBD1. With V trimmed by 4 bases and J by 4 bases, 5 bases remained unmatched. This CDR3 region has 14 residues. From germline, CDR1 is ENHRY and CDR2 SYGVKD.

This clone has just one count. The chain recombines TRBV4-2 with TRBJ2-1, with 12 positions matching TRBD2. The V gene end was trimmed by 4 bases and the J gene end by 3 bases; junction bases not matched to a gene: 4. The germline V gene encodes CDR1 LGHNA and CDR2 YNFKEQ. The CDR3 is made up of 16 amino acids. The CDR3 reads CASSPSTSGSYNEQFF. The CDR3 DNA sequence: TGTGCCAGCAGCCCTTCGACTAGCGGGAGCTACAATGAGCAGTTCTTC.

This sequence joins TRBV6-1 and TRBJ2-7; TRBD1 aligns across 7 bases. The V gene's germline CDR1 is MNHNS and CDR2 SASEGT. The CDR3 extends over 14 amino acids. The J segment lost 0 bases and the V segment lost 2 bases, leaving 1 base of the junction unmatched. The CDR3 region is CASSERGPSYEQYF. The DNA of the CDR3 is TGTGCCAGCAGTGAAAGGGGGCCCTCCTACGAGCAGTACTTC.

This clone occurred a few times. CDR3 protein: CASKSRADWGNQPQHF. The CDR3 nucleotides are TGTGCCAGCAAGAGCAGGGCAGATTGGGGCAATCAGCCCCAGCATTTT. V is TRBV6-6 and J is TRBJ1-5; tentative D call: TRBD1 (5 bases). The germline V and J ends were trimmed by 7 bases and 2 bases, with 18 bases remaining between them. The CDR3 is 16 residues long. Germline-derived CDR1 and CDR2 are MNHNY and SVGAGI (reference sequence).

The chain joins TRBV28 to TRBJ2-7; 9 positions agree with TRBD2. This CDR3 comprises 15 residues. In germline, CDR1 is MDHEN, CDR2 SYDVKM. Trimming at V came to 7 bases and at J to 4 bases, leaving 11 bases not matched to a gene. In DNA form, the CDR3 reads TGTGCCAGCAATAGGGCTAGCGGGATAACTTACGAGCAGTACTTC. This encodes CASNRASGITYEQYF.

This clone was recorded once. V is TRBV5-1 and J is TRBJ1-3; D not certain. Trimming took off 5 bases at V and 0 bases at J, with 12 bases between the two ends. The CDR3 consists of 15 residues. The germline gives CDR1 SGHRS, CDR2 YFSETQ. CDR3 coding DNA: TGCGCCAGCAGATTGACCGAAAGCTCTGGAAACACCATATATTTT. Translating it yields CASRLTESSGNTIYF.

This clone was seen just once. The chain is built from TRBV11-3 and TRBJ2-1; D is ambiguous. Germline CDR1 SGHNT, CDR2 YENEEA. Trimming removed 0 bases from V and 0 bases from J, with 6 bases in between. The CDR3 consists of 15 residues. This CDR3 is CASSLDGDSYNEQFF. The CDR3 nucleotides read TGTGCCAGCAGCTTAGATGGAGACTCCTACAATGAGCAGTTCTTC.

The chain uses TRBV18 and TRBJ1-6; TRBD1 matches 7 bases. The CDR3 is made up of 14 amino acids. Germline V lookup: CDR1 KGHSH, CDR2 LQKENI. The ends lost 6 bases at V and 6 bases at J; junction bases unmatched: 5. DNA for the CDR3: TGTGCCAGCTCGCCTGACAGGGTTAATTCACCCCTCCACTTT. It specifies CASSPDRVNSPLHF.

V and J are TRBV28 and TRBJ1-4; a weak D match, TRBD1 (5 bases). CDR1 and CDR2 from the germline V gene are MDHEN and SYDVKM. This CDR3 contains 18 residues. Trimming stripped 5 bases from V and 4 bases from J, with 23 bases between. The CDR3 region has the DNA TGTGCCAGCAGTCAATTAGGAGGTTCAGGGCGGGATAATGAAAAACTGTTTTTT. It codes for CASSQLGGSGRDNEKLFF.

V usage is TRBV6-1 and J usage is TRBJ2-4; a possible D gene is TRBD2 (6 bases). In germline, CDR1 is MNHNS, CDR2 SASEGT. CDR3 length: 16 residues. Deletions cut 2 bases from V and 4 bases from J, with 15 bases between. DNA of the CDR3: TGTGCCAGCAGTGAATGGGCTCTGCGGGGAAAAAACATTCAGTACTTC. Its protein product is CASSEWALRGKNIQYF.